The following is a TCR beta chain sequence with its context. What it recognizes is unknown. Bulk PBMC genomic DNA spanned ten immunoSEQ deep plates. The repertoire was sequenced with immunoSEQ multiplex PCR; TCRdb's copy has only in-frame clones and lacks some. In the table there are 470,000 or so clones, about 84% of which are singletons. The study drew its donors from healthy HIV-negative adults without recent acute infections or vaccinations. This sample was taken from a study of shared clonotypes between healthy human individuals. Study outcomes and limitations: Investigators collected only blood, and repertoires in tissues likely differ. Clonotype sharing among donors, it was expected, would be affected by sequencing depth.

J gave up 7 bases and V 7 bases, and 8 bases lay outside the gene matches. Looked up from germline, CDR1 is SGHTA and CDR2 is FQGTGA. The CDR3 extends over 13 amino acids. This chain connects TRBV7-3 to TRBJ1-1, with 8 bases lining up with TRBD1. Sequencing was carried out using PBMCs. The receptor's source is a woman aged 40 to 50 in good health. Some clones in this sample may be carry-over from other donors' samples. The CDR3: CASNDRGKNEAFF. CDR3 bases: TGTGCCAGCAACGACAGGGGTAAGAATGAAGCTTTCTTT. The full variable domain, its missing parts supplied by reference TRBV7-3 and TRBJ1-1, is GAGVSQTPSNKVTEKGKYVELRCDPISGHTALYWYRQSLGQGPEFLIYFQGTGAADDSGLPNDRFFAVRPEGSVSTLKIQRTERGDSAVYLCASNDRGKNEAFFGQGTRLTVV.